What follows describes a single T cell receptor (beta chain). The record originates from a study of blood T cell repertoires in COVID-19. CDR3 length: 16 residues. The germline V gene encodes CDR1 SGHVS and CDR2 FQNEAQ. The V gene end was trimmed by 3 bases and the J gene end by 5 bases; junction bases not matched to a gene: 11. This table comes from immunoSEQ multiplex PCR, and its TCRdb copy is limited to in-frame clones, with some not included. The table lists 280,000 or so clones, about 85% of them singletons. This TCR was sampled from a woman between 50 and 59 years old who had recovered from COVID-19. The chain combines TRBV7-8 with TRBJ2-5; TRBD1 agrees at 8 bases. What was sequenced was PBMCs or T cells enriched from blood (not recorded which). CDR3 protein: CASSFLRDRGSETQYF. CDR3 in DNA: TGTGCCAGCAGCTTTCTCCGCGACAGGGGATCGGAGACCCAGTACTTC.